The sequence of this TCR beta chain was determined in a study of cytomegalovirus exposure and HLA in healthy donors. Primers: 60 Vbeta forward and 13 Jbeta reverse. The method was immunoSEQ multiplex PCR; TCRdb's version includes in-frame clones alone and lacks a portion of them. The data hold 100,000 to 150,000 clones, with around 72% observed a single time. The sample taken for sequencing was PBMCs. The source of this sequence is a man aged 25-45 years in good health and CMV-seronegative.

The CDR3 nucleotides read TGTGCCAGCAGGACAGGGGGCGCATCCGAGCAGTACTTC. Its translation is CASRTGGASEQYF. The chain links TRBV6-6 to TRBJ2-5, with 10 bases lining up with TRBD1. TRBJ2-7 explains the end of the DNA better; the J call may be wrong. The CDR3 runs 13 residues. CDR1 is MNHNY and CDR2 is SVGAGI in the germline V gene (reference sequence).